The clone carrying this T cell receptor beta chain has a handful of counts. CDR3 size: 13 residues. Germline loops: CDR1 SEHNR, CDR2 FQNEAQ (reference sequence). Trimming stripped 5 bases from V and 4 bases from J, with 11 bases between. This sample stems from a study of tissue T cells after allogeneic stem cell transplantation. Assay used: immunoSEQ multiplex PCR; TCRdb lists only in-frame clones, some missing. The data show some 45,000 clones, 80% to 95% seen once. The chain is built from TRBV7-9 and TRBJ1-1; maybe TRBD1 (5 bases). The source material was blood, sampled before transplantation. The sequence came from a woman between 40 and 69 years old who later had graft-versus-host disease after an allogeneic stem cell transplant. The CDR3 DNA follows: TGTGCCAGCAGCCCTGGGGCCATCACTGAAGCTTTCTTT. Translation: CASSPGAITEAFF.